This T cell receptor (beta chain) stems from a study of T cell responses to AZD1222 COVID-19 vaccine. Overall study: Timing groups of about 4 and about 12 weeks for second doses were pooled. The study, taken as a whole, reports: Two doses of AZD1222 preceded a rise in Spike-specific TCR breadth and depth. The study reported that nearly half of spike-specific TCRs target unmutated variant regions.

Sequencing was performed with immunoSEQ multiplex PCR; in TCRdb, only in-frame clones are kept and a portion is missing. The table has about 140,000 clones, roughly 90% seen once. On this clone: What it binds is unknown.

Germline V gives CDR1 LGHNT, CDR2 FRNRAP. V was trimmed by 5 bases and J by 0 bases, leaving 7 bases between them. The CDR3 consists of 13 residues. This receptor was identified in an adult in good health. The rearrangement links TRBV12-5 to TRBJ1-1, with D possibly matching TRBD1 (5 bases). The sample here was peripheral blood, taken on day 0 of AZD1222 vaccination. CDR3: CASGTGVNTEAFF. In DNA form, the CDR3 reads TGTGCTAGTGGTACGGGGGTGAACACTGAAGCTTTCTTT.